This T cell receptor (beta chain) was retrieved from a study of cytomegalovirus exposure and HLA in healthy donors. Study findings and constraints: Associated with cytomegalovirus, according to the listing, were 150 to 200 TCR beta chains. Within a later analysis, the majority of CMV-associated TCR beta chains appeared HLA-restricted.

Healthy people donating bone marrow made up the donors. About this clone: Its target is not known.

The PCR used 60 Vbeta and 13 Jbeta primers. Sequenced by immunoSEQ multiplex PCR; TCRdb stores in-frame clones only, minus some. The table includes 120,000 to 150,000 clones, 60% to 80% detected once. Sequenced sample: PBMCs. The sequence was obtained from a woman between 25 and 40 years old in good health and CMV-seronegative.

As DNA, the CDR3 is TGTGCCAGCAGCCAACCGGGACTCTCACCCCTCCACTTT. This sequence encodes CASSQPGLSPLHF. The chain couples TRBV16 to TRBJ1-6, with D possibly matching TRBD1 (5 bases). The CDR3 extends over 13 amino acids. Trimming removed 2 bases from V and 10 bases from J, with 9 bases in between. Germline V gene sequence: CDR1 KGHSY, CDR2 FQNENV.